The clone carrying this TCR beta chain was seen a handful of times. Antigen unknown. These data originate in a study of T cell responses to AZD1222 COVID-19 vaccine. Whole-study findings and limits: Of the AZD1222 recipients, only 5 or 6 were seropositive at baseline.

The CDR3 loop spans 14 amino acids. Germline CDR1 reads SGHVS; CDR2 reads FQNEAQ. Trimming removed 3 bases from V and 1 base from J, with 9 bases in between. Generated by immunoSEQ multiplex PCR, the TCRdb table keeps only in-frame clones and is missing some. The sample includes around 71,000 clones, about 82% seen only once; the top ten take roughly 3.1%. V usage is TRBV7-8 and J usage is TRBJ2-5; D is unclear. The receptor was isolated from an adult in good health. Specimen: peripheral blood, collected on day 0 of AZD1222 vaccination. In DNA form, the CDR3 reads TGTGCCAGCAGCTTTAGAGCAGCCCAAGAGACCCAGTACTTC. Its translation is CASSFRAAQETQYF.